This T cell receptor (beta chain) appears in the sequencing data of a study of regulatory T cells in long-lasting Graves disease. Time point of the sample: newly diagnosed GD, antithyroid drugs for less than 3 months. From PBMCs, RNA was extracted and then used to make the TCR library. This clonotype was detected many times. The authors built TCR beta libraries using iRepertoire HTBI primers and Arm-PCR of CDR3 regions. TCRdb reprocessed the multiplex PCR reads with MiXCR, giving one entry per CDR3 protein. The sample has some 600,000 distinct CDR3 sequences; roughly 15% are singletons. V lost 2 bases to trimming and J lost 6 bases; unmatched junction nucleotides: 5. CDR3 length: 14 residues. Germline loops: CDR1 SGHRS, CDR2 YFSETQ. A further study also used this sample, focusing on T cells in Graves' hyperthyroidism and ophthalmopathy. That work adds: Any patient presenting with uncontrolled infection, other autoimmune disease, pregnancy or lactation was left out.

This sequence was found in a man in his late teens or twenties with Graves disease. Sequencing was performed on peripheral blood mononuclear cells (PBMCs), taken at new diagnosis, from a patient treated with antithyroid drugs. The genes are TRBV5-1 and TRBJ2-1, with TRBD1 matching 7 bases. The CDR3 region has the DNA TGCGCCAGCAGCTTTGCCCCAGGGGGCAATGAGCAGTTCTTC. Protein product: CASSFAPGGNEQFF.